Sequencing of this T cell receptor beta chain was carried out in a study of shared clonotypes between healthy human individuals. The V gene's germline CDR1 is GTSNPN and CDR2 SVGIG (reference sequence). The CDR3 runs 13 residues. With 3 bases clipped from V and 7 bases from J, the junction kept 3 bases outside the gene matches. Produced via immunoSEQ multiplex PCR; TCRdb's table is partial and in-frame only. The sample contains about 380,000 clones, just over 95% of which appear only once. The sample consisted of memory CD8+ T cells sorted from blood. The subset: CD45RO+ cells pooled with CCR7-negative TemRA cells. The genes are TRBV30 and TRBJ2-1; TRBD2 matches at 10 bases. The source of this sequence is a man aged 25-45 years in good health. Here the CDR3 DNA reads TGTGCCTGGAGAAGCGGGAGGGTTAATGAGCAGTTCTTC. This codes for CAWRSGRVNEQFF.